The 20 T cell receptor beta chains reported below all come from one sample, sequenced in a study of CD8+ T cells in alopecia areata (dated by TCRdb to the late 2010s). The intended sense of this specimen's treatment or condition label: oral pan-JAK inhibitor, 5-10 mg twice daily. Library preparation used the immunoSEQ multiplex PCR assay. To provide template for TCR sequencing, every sample had RNA extracted and reverse transcribed into cDNA. TCRdb retrieved this table from immuneACCESS and kept in-frame rearrangements only. Not all clones are present; in checked studies, unresolved V genes account for under half, and no reason is known for the remainder. For this sample there are 180,000 or so clones; roughly 46% appear just once. The ten largest clones take up around 10% of the sample. The starting material was CD8+ T cells sorted from blood, obtained around week 52, from a patient treated with tofacitinib. These receptors all come from a human donor with alopecia areata.

This clone has only a few counts. CDR3 sequence (DNA): TGTGCCAGCAGTTCGCCAGCGGACCACGGGGAGCTGTTTTTT. It codes for CASSSPADHGELFF. The chain is built from TRBV27 and TRBJ2-2; possibly TRBD2 for D (5 bases). Between the trimmed V and J ends, which lost 4 bases and 7 bases, there was a span of 13 bases. Germline loops: CDR1 MNHEY, CDR2 SMNVEV (reference sequence). CDR3 length: 14 residues.

The chain joins TRBV5-1 to TRBJ2-7, with 8 bases fitting TRBD2. Per germline, CDR1 SGHRS and CDR2 YFSETQ. The junction had 5 bases not matched to a gene; V was cut back by 4 bases and J by 2 bases. The CDR3 sequence is 14 residues long. The CDR3 loop is CASSPGTSTYEQYF. CDR3 in DNA: TGCGCCAGCAGCCCCGGGACTAGTACCTACGAGCAGTACTTC. The full variable domain, its missing parts supplied by reference TRBV5-1 and TRBJ2-7, is KAGVTQTPRYLIKTRGQQVTLSCSPISGHRSVSWYQQTPGQGLQFLFEYFSETQRNKGNFPGRFSGRQFSNSRSEMNVSTLELGDSALYLCASSPGTSTYEQYFGPGTRLTVT.

The chain has TRBV7-9 and TRBJ2-7; the D is unclear. Trimming cost V 3 bases and J 5 bases, with 11 bases left between them. The CDR3 totals 13 residues. Per germline, CDR1 SEHNR and CDR2 FQNEAQ (reference sequence). The CDR3: CASSFGGNHEQYF. The CDR3 DNA is TGTGCCAGCAGCTTCGGCGGAAATCACGAGCAGTACTTC.

The rearrangement uses TRBV11-2 and TRBJ2-1, with D hard to call. There are 15 residues in the CDR3. V was shortened by 8 bases and J by 10 bases, with 24 bases between the two germline ends. Looked up from germline, CDR1 is SGHAT and CDR2 is FQNNGV. The CDR3 region has the DNA TGTGCCAGCGGCCCCCGACTGGAACCCACGAGCGAGCAGTTCTTC. This translates into CASGPRLEPTSEQFF.

This clone was observed a single time. This chain uses TRBV30 with TRBJ2-3; TRBD2 matches 14 bases. CDR1 GTSNPN and CDR2 SVGIG come from the germline V gene (reference sequence). J lost 5 bases, V lost 3 bases, and 7 bases had no gene match. CDR3 length equals 16 residues. The CDR3 nucleotides are TGTGCCTGGAGCCCGGGACTAGCGGGGGCAGGAGATACGCAGTATTTT. It encodes CAWSPGLAGAGDTQYF.

The chain has TRBV6-6 and TRBJ2-3; no definite D call. Trimming left V 0 bases short and J 5 bases short, with 6 bases between. The CDR3 consists of 13 residues. Germline V gene data show CDR1 as MNHNY and CDR2 as SVGAGI (reference sequence). For the CDR3, the DNA is TGTGCCAGCAGTTACTCGAATCTAGATACGCAGTATTTT. This encodes CASSYSNLDTQYF.

This rearrangement joins TRBV30 to TRBJ2-5; 8 nucleotides line up with TRBD1. The V gene end was trimmed by 5 bases and the J gene end by 5 bases; junction bases not matched to a gene: 7. The germline V gene has CDR1 GTSNPN and CDR2 SVGIG (reference sequence). The CDR3 loop spans 13 amino acids. The CDR3 region is CAWGYWTGETQYF. The CDR3, as DNA: TGTGCCTGGGGGTATTGGACAGGGGAGACCCAGTACTTC.

This clone has only a few counts. The gene calls are TRBV5-6 and TRBJ2-1, with 10 bases aligning to TRBD2. CDR3 length equals 14 residues. CDR1 is SGHDT, CDR2 YYEEEE, per germline. This CDR3 reads CASIAGGGHNEQFF. In DNA form, the CDR3 reads TGTGCTTCCATAGCGGGGGGCGGCCACAATGAGCAGTTCTTC.

This clone was observed a few times. V usage is TRBV7-3 and J usage is TRBJ1-2; possible D gene TRBD1, 5 bases. Trimming took off 5 bases at V and 6 bases at J, with 13 bases between the two ends. The CDR3 runs 13 residues. From germline, CDR1 is SGHTA and CDR2 FQGTGA. The CDR3 nucleotides are TGTGCCAGCAGCCCCATGGGGGGTGATGGCTACACCTTC. This gives the protein CASSPMGGDGYTF.

The chain joins TRBV30 to TRBJ2-7; the D is unclear. Looked up from germline, CDR1 is GTSNPN and CDR2 is SVGIG (reference sequence). V lost 4 bases, J lost 6 bases, and 13 bases lay in between. This CDR3 has 12 residues. The CDR3 spells CAWTRVGLEQYF. DNA of the CDR3: TGTGCCTGGACCCGGGTTGGCCTCGAGCAGTACTTC.

This clone came up once. The chain has TRBV9 and TRBJ2-7, with a weak D call TRBD1 (6 bases). Trimming cost V 1 base and J 1 base, with 15 bases left between them. The CDR3 loop spans 16 amino acids. Germline V CDR1 and CDR2: SGDLS, YYNGEE. The CDR3 reads CASSVHHRAPSYEQYF. For the CDR3, the DNA is TGTGCCAGCAGCGTACACCACAGGGCCCCTTCCTACGAGCAGTACTTC.

This clone has only a few counts. This chain joins TRBV30 and TRBJ2-3, with a possible D match to TRBD2 (7 bases). This CDR3 spans 14 amino acids. The V end was cut by 1 base, the J end by 1 base, with 9 bases between. CDR1 is GTSNPN, CDR2 SVGIG, per germline (reference sequence). The CDR3, as DNA: TGTGCCTGGAGTGGAGGGGGGGGCACAGATACGCAGTATTTT. The encoded protein is CAWSGGGGTDTQYF.

V and J are TRBV6-5 and TRBJ1-2; D is ambiguous. CDR3 size: 15 residues. Trimming pared 0 bases from V and 1 base from J, leaving 9 bases between. The germline gives CDR1 MNHEY, CDR2 SVGAGI. CDR3 amino acids: CASSYSIENNYGYTF. Here the CDR3 DNA reads TGTGCCAGCAGTTACTCGATTGAGAATAACTATGGCTACACCTTC.

The V call is TRBV10-3, the J call TRBJ1-2; 8 bases match TRBD1. The trim removed 2 bases at V and 4 bases at J, leaving 6 bases unmatched. Germline V CDR1 and CDR2: ENHRY, SYGVKD. The CDR3 is 15 amino acids. In DNA form, the CDR3 reads TGTGCCATCAGTGAGCCGGACAGGGCCGGCTATGGCTACACCTTC. Residues: CAISEPDRAGYGYTF.

In its sample, this clone was seen a few times. This chain connects TRBV13 to TRBJ1-2, with 7 nucleotides matching TRBD1. The V and J ends lost 4 bases and 8 bases, in that order; junction bases with no gene match: 7. In germline, CDR1 is PRHDT, CDR2 FYEKMQ (reference sequence). The CDR3 contains 13 residues. CDR3 region: CASSYDRVYGYTF. The CDR3 DNA follows: TGTGCCAGCAGCTACGACAGGGTATACGGCTACACCTTC.

This clone was observed a few times. This chain connects TRBV6-5 to TRBJ2-7; no clear D gene. This CDR3 is built from 14 residues. Germline loops: CDR1 MNHEY, CDR2 SVGAGI. The V gene lost 0 bases and the J gene lost 3 bases, with 9 bases spanning the gap. CDR3 bases: TGTGCCAGCAGTTACTCGACTGCATACTACGAGCAGTACTTC. Encoded protein: CASSYSTAYYEQYF.

The table lists this clone with a few counts. Written as DNA, the CDR3 is TGTGCCAGCAGTAAGGGACAGCACGAGCAGTACTTC. Its translation is CASSKGQHEQYF. This chain links TRBV6-5 with TRBJ2-7; 7 bases fit TRBD1. CDR3 size: 12 residues. After removal of 5 bases from V and 5 bases from J, the junction contained 3 bases not matched to a gene. Germline V gene data show CDR1 as MNHEY and CDR2 as SVGAGI.

This clone was detected only a few times. V and J are TRBV7-2 and TRBJ2-7; the D is unclear. The V gene's germline CDR1 is SGHTA and CDR2 FQGNSA. The V end was cut by 0 bases, the J end by 5 bases, with 8 bases between. The CDR3 loop spans 13 amino acids. The CDR3 coding sequence is TGTGCCAGCAGCTTAGCACAGTACCACGAGCAGTACTTC. Amino acids: CASSLAQYHEQYF.

The chain employs TRBV5-8 and TRBJ2-3; 7 bases match TRBD1. The CDR3 is 15 amino acids. Losses at the gene ends were 4 bases for V and 0 bases for J; bases not matched to a gene: 5. Germline V gene data show CDR1 as SGHTS and CDR2 as YDEGEE. The CDR3 DNA reads as TGTGCCAGCAGCACAGGGGTTTTGAGCACAGATACGCAGTATTTT. Protein sequence: CASSTGVLSTDTQYF.

This chain links TRBV6-6 with TRBJ1-1, with TRBD1 matching 8 bases. The V gene's germline CDR1 is MNHNY and CDR2 SVGAGI (reference sequence). The trim removed 3 bases at V and 4 bases at J, leaving 1 base unmatched. The CDR3 loop spans 13 amino acids. The CDR3 protein is CASSYGQGTEAFF. The CDR3 DNA sequence: TGTGCCAGCAGTTATGGACAGGGCACTGAAGCTTTCTTT.